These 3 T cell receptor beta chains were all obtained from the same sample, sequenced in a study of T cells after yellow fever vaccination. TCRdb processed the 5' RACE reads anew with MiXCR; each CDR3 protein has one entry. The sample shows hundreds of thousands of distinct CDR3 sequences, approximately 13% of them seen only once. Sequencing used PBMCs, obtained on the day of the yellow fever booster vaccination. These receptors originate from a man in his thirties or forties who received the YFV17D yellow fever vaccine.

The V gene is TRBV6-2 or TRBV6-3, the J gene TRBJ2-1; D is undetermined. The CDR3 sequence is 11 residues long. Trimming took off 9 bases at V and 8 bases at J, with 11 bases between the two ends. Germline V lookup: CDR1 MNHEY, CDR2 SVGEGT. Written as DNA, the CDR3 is TGTGCCAGTCGGTACGGCTATGAGCAGTTCTTC. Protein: CASRYGYEQFF.

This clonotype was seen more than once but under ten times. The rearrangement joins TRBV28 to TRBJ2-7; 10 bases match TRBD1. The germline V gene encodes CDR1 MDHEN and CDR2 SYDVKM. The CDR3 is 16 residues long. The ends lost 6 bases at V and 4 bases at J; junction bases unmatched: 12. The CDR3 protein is CASRRQGAGSGYEQYF. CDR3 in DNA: TGTGCCAGCAGAAGACAGGGGGCGGGTTCTGGTTACGAGCAGTACTTC.

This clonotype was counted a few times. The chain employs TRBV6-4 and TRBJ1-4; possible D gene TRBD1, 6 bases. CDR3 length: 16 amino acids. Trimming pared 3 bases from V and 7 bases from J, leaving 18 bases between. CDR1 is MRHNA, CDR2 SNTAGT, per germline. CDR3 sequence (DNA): TGTGCCAGCAGTGAGAACCCGACAGGTCGGAGTGAAAAACTGTTTTTT. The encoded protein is CASSENPTGRSEKLFF.